Detailed here is one TCR beta chain. The antigen is unknown. The data are from a study of vaccination and CD4 T cells after COVID-19. Treatment here: roughly 10-day PBMC culture with coronavirus spike peptide pools or control peptides (ViraFEST assay). At the Johns Hopkins FTIC core, DNA taken from cultured CD4+ T cells was sequenced by way of the Oncomine TCR Beta short-read assay. The template was genomic DNA from cultured CD4+ T cells. TCRdb analysed the PCR reads with MiXCR anew, one entry per CDR3 protein. The sample carries more than 20,000 distinct CDR3 sequences, approximately 50% recorded once. The sample was CD4+ T cells from blood, cultured in vitro. This receptor was identified in a human donor who had recovered from COVID-19.

CDR3 protein: CASRSGLAGARDEQYF. The CDR3 DNA reads TGTGCCAGCAGGTCCGGACTAGCGGGAGCAAGGGACGAGCAGTACTTC. The rearrangement joins TRBV7-9 to TRBJ2-7; 13 bases are a match to TRBD2. The trim removed 6 bases at V and 5 bases at J, leaving 10 bases unmatched. The CDR3 is 16 amino acids. The germline V gene has CDR1 SEHNR and CDR2 FQNEAQ (reference sequence).